This entry lists 13 T cell receptor beta chains sequenced from one sample in a study of cytomegalovirus exposure and HLA in healthy donors. The PCR used 60 Vbeta and 13 Jbeta primers. Method: immunoSEQ multiplex PCR; TCRdb's copy keeps in-frame clones and lacks some. This table holds 80,000 to 90,000 clones, approximately 82% found once. Sequenced input: PBMCs. The receptors come from a man aged 35 to 55 in good health and CMV-seronegative.

This chain links TRBV28 with TRBJ1-2; D is uncertain. The germline gives CDR1 MDHEN, CDR2 SYDVKM. V shed 1 base and J shed 1 base, with 7 bases lying between them. The CDR3 runs 14 residues. The CDR3 is CASSLLSVNYGYTF. In DNA form, the CDR3 reads TGTGCCAGCAGTTTATTGTCAGTTAACTATGGCTACACCTTC.

The chain joins TRBV18 to TRBJ2-2; D gene ambiguous. Trimming cost V 4 bases and J 1 base, with 10 bases left between them. Per the germline V gene, CDR1 is KGHSH and CDR2 is LQKENI. The CDR3 has 15 amino acids. The DNA of the CDR3 is TGTGCCAGCTCACTCGTCTTAATGAACACCGGGGAGCTGTTTTTT. Its translation: CASSLVLMNTGELFF.

Only a few counts were recorded for this clone. The gene calls are TRBV14 and TRBJ2-7; 9 positions agree with TRBD1. The CDR3 runs to 15 residues. The germline V gene has CDR1 SGHDN and CDR2 FVKESK. The J segment lost 7 bases and the V segment lost 4 bases, leaving 11 bases of the junction unmatched. CDR3 bases: TGTGCCAGCAGCCTCACCGGGACAGGGTGGGGGGAGCAGTACTTC. This sequence encodes CASSLTGTGWGEQYF.

The V gene is TRBV7-2, the J gene TRBJ1-3; D gene ambiguous. V was cut by 5 bases and J by 2 bases, with 13 bases left in between. This CDR3 has 15 residues. Germline V CDR1 and CDR2: SGHTA, FQGNSA. As DNA, the CDR3 is TGTGCCAGCAGCCTCGAGACAATGGCTGGAAACACCATATATTTT. Translated: CASSLETMAGNTIYF.

The chain couples TRBV13 to TRBJ2-7; 10 positions match TRBD1. V was pared by 5 bases and J by 1 base, with 5 bases of the junction left unmatched. The germline V gene encodes CDR1 PRHDT and CDR2 FYEKMQ (reference sequence). The CDR3 has 15 residues. This CDR3 is CASSVGQGRSYEQYF. CDR3 coding DNA: TGTGCCAGCAGCGTGGGACAGGGGAGGTCCTACGAGCAGTACTTC.

As regards this clone: An end of the junction differs from the germline gene, which may be a read error. The genes are TRBV7-9 and TRBJ2-1; maybe TRBD1 (5 bases). Germline V gives CDR1 SEHNR, CDR2 FQNEAQ (reference sequence). This CDR3 region has 13 residues. The CDR3 is CSSSHTDSNEQFF. The DNA of the CDR3 is TGTTCCAGCAGCCACACAGACAGCAATGAGCAGTTCTTC.

The chain uses TRBV28 and TRBJ2-7; TRBD1 might be the D (5 bases). V was pared by 2 bases and J by 3 bases, with 14 bases between. CDR3 length: 15 residues. In germline, CDR1 is MDHEN, CDR2 SYDVKM. CDR3 DNA: TGTGCCAGCAGTTTAGCAGGCAGGGAAGACTACGAGCAGTACTTC. It yields the protein CASSLAGREDYEQYF.

CDR3 amino acids: CASSLGVVKENQPQHF. In nucleotides, the CDR3 is TGTGCCAGCAGCTTAGGGGTGGTTAAGGAGAATCAGCCCCAGCATTTT. The chain is built from TRBV7-9 and TRBJ1-5; D gene unclear. Deletions cut 1 base from V and 4 bases from J, with 14 bases between. The CDR3 consists of 16 residues. Germline lookup yields CDR1 SEHNR and CDR2 FQNEAQ (reference sequence).

V usage is TRBV28 and J usage is TRBJ1-1; the match to TRBD1 covers 9 bases. CDR3 size: 18 residues. After removal of 3 bases from V and 3 bases from J, the junction contained 14 bases not matched to a gene. Per germline, CDR1 MDHEN and CDR2 SYDVKM. DNA for the CDR3: TGTGCCAGCAGTTTTGTGGACAGGGGAGGGGGGATGGACACTGAAGCTTTCTTT. It translates to CASSFVDRGGGMDTEAFF.

Only a few counts were recorded for this clone. The J gene is TRBJ1-1, the V gene TRBV28, with no clear D. The V and J ends lost 2 bases and 2 bases respectively, with 9 bases between them. Germline V CDR1 and CDR2: MDHEN, SYDVKM. The CDR3 runs 14 residues. CDR3 sequence (DNA): TGTGCCAGCAGTTTAGAAACGGGAAACACTGAAGCTTTCTTT. Protein sequence: CASSLETGNTEAFF.

The V gene is TRBV6-6, the J gene TRBJ2-7, with 8 bases lining up with TRBD2. The CDR3 is 15 residues long. Germline-derived CDR1 and CDR2 are MNHNY and SVGAGI (reference sequence). With V trimmed by 6 bases and J by 3 bases, 10 bases remained unmatched. The CDR3 spells CASRDLSGTFYEQYF. The DNA of the CDR3 is TGTGCCAGCAGGGACCTTAGCGGGACCTTCTACGAGCAGTACTTC.

As concerns this clone: The sample has other DNA sequences that encode this CDR3 too. The chain recombines TRBV29-1 with TRBJ1-2; 10 positions match TRBD1. The germline CDR1 and CDR2 sequences are SQVTM and ANQGSEA. V trimming: 3 bases; J trimming: 5 bases; junction bases outside the gene matches: 3. CDR3 size: 13 residues. The CDR3 DNA sequence: TGCAGCGTTGAGGGACAGGGGACGTATGGCTACACCTTC. This gives the protein CSVEGQGTYGYTF.

This clone was detected only once. This chain uses TRBV9 with TRBJ1-2; tentative D call: TRBD1 (6 bases). The CDR3 consists of 15 residues. V was clipped by 0 bases and J by 2 bases, with 11 bases between them. CDR1 is SGDLS and CDR2 is YYNGEE in the germline V gene. The CDR3 DNA reads TGTGCCAGCAGCGTAGGCTGGGGGACAAACTATGGCTACACCTTC. It specifies CASSVGWGTNYGYTF.